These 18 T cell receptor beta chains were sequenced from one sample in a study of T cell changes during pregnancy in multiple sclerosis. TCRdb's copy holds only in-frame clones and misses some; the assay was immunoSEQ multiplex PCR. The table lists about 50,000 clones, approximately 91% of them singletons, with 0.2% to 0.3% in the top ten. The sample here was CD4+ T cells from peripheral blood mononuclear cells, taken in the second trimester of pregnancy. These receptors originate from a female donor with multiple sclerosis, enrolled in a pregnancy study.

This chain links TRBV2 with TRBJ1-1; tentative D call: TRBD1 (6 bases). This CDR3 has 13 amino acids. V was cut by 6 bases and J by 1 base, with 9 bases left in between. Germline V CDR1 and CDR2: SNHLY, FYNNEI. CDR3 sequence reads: CASRTQGNTEAFF. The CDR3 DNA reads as TGTGCCAGCAGGACACAGGGGAACACTGAAGCTTTCTTT.

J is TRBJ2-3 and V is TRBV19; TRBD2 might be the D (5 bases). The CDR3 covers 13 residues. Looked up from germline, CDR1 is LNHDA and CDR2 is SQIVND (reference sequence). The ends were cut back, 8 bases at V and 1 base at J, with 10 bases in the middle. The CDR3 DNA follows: TGTGCCAGTCGCCCGAGGGGCACAGATACGCAGTATTTT. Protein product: CASRPRGTDTQYF.

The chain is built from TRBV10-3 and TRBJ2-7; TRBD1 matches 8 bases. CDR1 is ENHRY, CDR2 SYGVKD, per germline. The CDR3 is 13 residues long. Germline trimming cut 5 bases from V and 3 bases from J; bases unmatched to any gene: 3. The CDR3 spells CAISPGQGYEQYF. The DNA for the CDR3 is TGTGCCATCAGTCCCGGACAGGGCTACGAGCAGTACTTC.

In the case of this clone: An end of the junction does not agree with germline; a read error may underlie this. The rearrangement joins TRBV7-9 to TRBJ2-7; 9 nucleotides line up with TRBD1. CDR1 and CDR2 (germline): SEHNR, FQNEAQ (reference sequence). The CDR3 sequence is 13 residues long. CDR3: CASSLAQHGTGSF. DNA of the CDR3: TGTGCCAGCAGCTTAGCCCAACATGGGACAGGGAGTTTC.

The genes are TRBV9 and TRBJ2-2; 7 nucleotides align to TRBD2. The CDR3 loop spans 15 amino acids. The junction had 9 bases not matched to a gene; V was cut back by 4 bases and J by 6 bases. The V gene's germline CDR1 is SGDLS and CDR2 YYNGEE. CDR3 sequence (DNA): TGTGCCAGCAGCCCCACAGCGGGGAGCCCCGGGGAGCTGTTTTTT. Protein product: CASSPTAGSPGELFF.

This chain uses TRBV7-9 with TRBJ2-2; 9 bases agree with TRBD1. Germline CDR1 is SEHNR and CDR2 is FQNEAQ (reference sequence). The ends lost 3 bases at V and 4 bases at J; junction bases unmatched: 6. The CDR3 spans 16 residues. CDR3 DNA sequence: TGTGCCAGCAGCTTTACAGGGGGCGCACGCACCGGGGAGCTGTTTTTT. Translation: CASSFTGGARTGELFF. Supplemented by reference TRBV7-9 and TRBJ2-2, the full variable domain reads DTGVSQNPRHKITKRGQNVTFRCDPISEHNRLYWYRQTLGQGPEFLTYFQNEAQLEKSRLLSDRFSAERPKGSFSTLEIQRTEQGDSAMYLCASSFTGGARTGELFFGEGSRLTVL.

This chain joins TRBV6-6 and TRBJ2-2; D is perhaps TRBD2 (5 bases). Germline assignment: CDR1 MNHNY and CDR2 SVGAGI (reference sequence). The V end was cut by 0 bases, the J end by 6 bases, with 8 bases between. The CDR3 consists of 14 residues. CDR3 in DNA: TGTGCCAGCAGTTACTCGGAGGAAGCCGGGGAGCTGTTTTTT. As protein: CASSYSEEAGELFF.

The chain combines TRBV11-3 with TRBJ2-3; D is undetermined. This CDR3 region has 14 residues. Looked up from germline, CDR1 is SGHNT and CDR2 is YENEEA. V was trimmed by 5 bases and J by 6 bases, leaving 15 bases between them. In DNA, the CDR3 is TGTGCCAGCAGCGTCCGACATGGTATGGATACGCAGTATTTT. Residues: CASSVRHGMDTQYF.

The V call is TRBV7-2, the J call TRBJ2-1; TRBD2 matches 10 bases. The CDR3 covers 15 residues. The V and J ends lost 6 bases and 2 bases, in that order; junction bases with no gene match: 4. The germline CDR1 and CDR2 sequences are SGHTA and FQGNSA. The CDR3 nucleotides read TGTGCCAGCAGTCTACTAGCGGGGACCTACAATGAGCAGTTCTTC. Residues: CASSLLAGTYNEQFF.

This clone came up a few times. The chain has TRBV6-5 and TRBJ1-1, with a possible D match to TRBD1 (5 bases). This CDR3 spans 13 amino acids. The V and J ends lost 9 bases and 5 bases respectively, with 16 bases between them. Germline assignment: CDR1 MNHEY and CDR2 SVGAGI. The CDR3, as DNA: TGTGCCAGTTTCCTCTCCGGGGGTACTGAAGCTTTCTTT. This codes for CASFLSGGTEAFF.

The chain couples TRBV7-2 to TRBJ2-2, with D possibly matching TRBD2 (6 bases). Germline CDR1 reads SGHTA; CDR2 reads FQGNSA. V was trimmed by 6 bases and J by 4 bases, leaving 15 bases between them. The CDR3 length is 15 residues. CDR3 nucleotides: TGTGCCAGCAGACCGGGACTTCCTCGCACCGGGGAGCTGTTTTTT. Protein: CASRPGLPRTGELFF.

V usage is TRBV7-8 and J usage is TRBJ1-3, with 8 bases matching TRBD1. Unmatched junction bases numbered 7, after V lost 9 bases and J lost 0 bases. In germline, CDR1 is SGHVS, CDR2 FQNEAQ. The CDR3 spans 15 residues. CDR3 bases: TGTGCCAGTACAACAGGGGGAACCTCTGGAAACACCATATATTTT. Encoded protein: CASTTGGTSGNTIYF. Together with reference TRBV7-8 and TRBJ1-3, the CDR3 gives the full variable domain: GAGVSQSPRYKVAKRGQDVALRCDPISGHVSLFWYQQALGQGPEFLTYFQNEAQLDKSGLPSDRFFAERPEGSVSTLKIQRTQQEDSAVYLCASTTGGTSGNTIYFGEGSWLTVV.

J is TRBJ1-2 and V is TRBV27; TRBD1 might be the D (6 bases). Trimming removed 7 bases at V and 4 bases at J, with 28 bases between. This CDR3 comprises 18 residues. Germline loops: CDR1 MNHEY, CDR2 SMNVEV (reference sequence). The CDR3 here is CASTLLGSGGAFPYGYTF. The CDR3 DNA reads TGTGCCAGCACCCTCCTAGGTTCGGGGGGCGCATTCCCCTATGGCTACACCTTC.

CDR3 loop: CASRTGGAGYTF. The CDR3 region has the DNA TGTGCCAGCAGGACAGGGGGCGCGGGTTACACCTTC. The chain recombines TRBV27 with TRBJ1-2; TRBD1 aligns across 10 bases. V shed 6 bases and J 11 bases; nucleotides not matched to a gene: 6. Germline V CDR1 and CDR2: MNHEY, SMNVEV (reference sequence). The CDR3 loop spans 12 amino acids.

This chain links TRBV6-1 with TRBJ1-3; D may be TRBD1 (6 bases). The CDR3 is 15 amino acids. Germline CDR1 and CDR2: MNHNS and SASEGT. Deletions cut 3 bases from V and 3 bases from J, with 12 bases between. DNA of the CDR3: TGTGCCAGCAGTGATGGGCAGGGGAGTGGAAACACCATATATTTT. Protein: CASSDGQGSGNTIYF.

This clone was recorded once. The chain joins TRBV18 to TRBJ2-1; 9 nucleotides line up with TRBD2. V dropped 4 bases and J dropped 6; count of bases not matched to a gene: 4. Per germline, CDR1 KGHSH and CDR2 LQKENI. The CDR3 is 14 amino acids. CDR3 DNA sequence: TGTGCCAGCTCACAGGGACTAGCTTCCAATGAGCAGTTCTTC. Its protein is CASSQGLASNEQFF.

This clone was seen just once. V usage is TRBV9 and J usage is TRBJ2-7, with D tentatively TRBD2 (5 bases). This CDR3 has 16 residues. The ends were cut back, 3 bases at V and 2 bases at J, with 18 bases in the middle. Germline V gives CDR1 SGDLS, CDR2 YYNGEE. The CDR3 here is CASSANTRGKTYEQYF. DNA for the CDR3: TGTGCCAGCAGCGCCAACACCCGGGGAAAGACCTACGAGCAGTACTTC. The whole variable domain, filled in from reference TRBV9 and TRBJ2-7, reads DSGVTQTPKHLITATGQRVTLRCSPRSGDLSVYWYQQSLDQGLQFLIQYYNGEERAKGNILERFSAQQFPDLHSELNLSSLELGDSALYFCASSANTRGKTYEQYFGPGTRLTVT.

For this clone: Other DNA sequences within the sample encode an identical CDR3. The CDR3 region has the DNA TGTGCCAGCAGTTTCCGACAGGGTGGGGGCTACACCTTC. Translation: CASSFRQGGGYTF. The chain has TRBV6-5 and TRBJ1-2; 7 nucleotides align to TRBD1. V was pared by 4 bases and J by 8 bases, with 7 bases of the junction left unmatched. CDR1 is MNHEY and CDR2 is SVGAGI in the germline V gene. CDR3 length: 13 amino acids.